Listed here are 17 T cell receptor beta chains from one sample, sequenced in a study of blood T cell repertoires in COVID-19. This table comes from immunoSEQ multiplex PCR, and its TCRdb copy is limited to in-frame clones, with some not included. This sample carries around 30,000 clones, over 70% of them seen once, and the ten largest clones take almost 8%. Sequenced material: peripheral blood. These receptors were obtained from a woman aged 65 to 85 with active or convalescent COVID-19.

The CDR3 loop is CASSPPGLAGDTDTQYF. CDR3 sequence (DNA): TGTGCCAGCAGCCCACCGGGACTAGCGGGAGACACAGATACGCAGTATTTT. The rearrangement links TRBV6-2 or TRBV6-3 to TRBJ2-3; 14 bases line up with TRBD2. Germline loops: CDR1 MNHEY, CDR2 SVGEGT. The CDR3 is 17 amino acids. The V gene end was trimmed by 6 bases and the J gene end by 2 bases; junction bases not matched to a gene: 7.

The chain employs TRBV29-1 and TRBJ2-2; 9 bases agree with TRBD1. The J segment lost 4 bases and the V segment lost 7 bases, leaving 4 bases of the junction unmatched. The CDR3 is 13 amino acids. The V gene's germline CDR1 is SQVTM and CDR2 ANQGSEA. CDR3 loop: CSATGGLTGELFF. The CDR3 DNA sequence: TGCAGCGCCACAGGGGGCCTCACCGGGGAGCTGTTTTTT.

This clone was found a few times. This rearrangement joins TRBV2 to TRBJ2-7; 9 nucleotides align to TRBD1. The CDR3 runs to 14 residues. V shed 6 bases, J shed 1 base, and the junction held 4 bases outside the gene matches. The germline CDR1 and CDR2 sequences are SNHLY and FYNNEI. Written as DNA, the CDR3 is TGTGCCAGCAGGAAGGACAGGGGTTCCTACGAGCAGTACTTC. It yields the protein CASRKDRGSYEQYF.

J is TRBJ2-5 and V is TRBV24-1; the match to TRBD2 covers 8 bases. The germline V gene encodes CDR1 KGHDR and CDR2 SFDVKD. This CDR3 is built from 14 residues. With 5 bases clipped from V and 0 bases from J, the junction kept 1 base outside the gene matches. The CDR3 loop is CATSAGGNQETQYF. In nucleotides, the CDR3 is TGTGCCACCAGTGCGGGGGGGAACCAAGAGACCCAGTACTTC.

The chain employs TRBV5-1 and TRBJ2-3; 14 positions agree with TRBD2. The ends lost 4 bases at V and 7 bases at J; junction bases unmatched: 14. This CDR3 contains 18 residues. Germline CDR1 SGHRS, CDR2 YFSETQ. The CDR3 protein is CASSTGPGLAGELNTQYF. As DNA, the CDR3 is TGCGCCAGCAGCACCGGACCGGGACTAGCGGGGGAGTTGAATACGCAGTATTTT.

This clone has only a few counts. The chain uses TRBV2 and TRBJ2-7; 8 bases agree with TRBD2. Per germline, CDR1 SNHLY and CDR2 FYNNEI. This CDR3 contains 17 residues. V lost 2 bases to trimming and J lost 0 bases; unmatched junction nucleotides: 9. Here the CDR3 DNA reads TGTGCCAGCAGTGAAAGGCTAGCGGGCCCTAGCTCCTACGAGCAGTACTTC. Residues: CASSERLAGPSSYEQYF. Full variable domain (remainder filled in from reference TRBV2 and TRBJ2-7): EPEVTQTPSHQVTQMGQEVILRCVPISNHLYFYWYRQILGQKVEFLVSFYNNEISEKSEIFDDQFSVERPDGSNFTLKIRSTKLEDSAMYFCASSERLAGPSSYEQYFGPGTRLTVT.

The chain joins TRBV10-3 to TRBJ1-2; 7 nucleotides line up with TRBD1. Per germline, CDR1 ENHRY and CDR2 SYGVKD. The CDR3 totals 13 residues. V trimming: 7 bases; J trimming: 9 bases; junction bases outside the gene matches: 11. CDR3 in DNA: TGTGCCATCACGGAGGGGCAGGGGGATAGCTACACCTTC. Protein sequence: CAITEGQGDSYTF.

The genes are TRBV2 and TRBJ2-1, with D hard to call. Germline-derived CDR1 and CDR2 are SNHLY and FYNNEI. This CDR3 contains 12 residues. V was shortened by 3 bases and J by 6 bases, with 6 bases between the two germline ends. The CDR3 reads CASSEALNEQFF. The CDR3 DNA follows: TGTGCCAGCAGTGAGGCCCTCAATGAGCAGTTCTTC.

For the CDR3, the DNA is TGTGCCATCAGTGAGGAGGGGGCGGTGAGCGGGAGTTTTTACGAGCAGTACTTC. Protein product: CAISEEGAVSGSFYEQYF. The chain uses TRBV10-3 and TRBJ2-7, with a weak D call TRBD2 (8 bases). There are 18 residues in the CDR3. The germline CDR1 and CDR2 sequences are ENHRY and SYGVKD. V was trimmed by 2 bases and J by 4 bases, leaving 24 bases between them.

The genes are TRBV19 and TRBJ1-5; the D gene is possibly TRBD1 (6 bases). Germline CDR1 reads LNHDA; CDR2 reads SQIVND (reference sequence). This CDR3 is 17 amino acids long. V gave up 6 bases and J gave up 2 bases, with 20 bases separating them. Here the CDR3 reads CASSNRNRVWGNQPQHF. Here the CDR3 DNA reads TGTGCCAGTAGCAACCGAAACAGGGTTTGGGGCAATCAGCCCCAGCATTTT.

The chain recombines TRBV19 with TRBJ2-7, with 12 bases aligning to TRBD2. There are 16 residues in the CDR3. V was clipped by 4 bases and J by 0 bases; unmatched bases: 4. Germline-derived CDR1 and CDR2 are LNHDA and SQIVND (reference sequence). DNA of the CDR3: TGTGCCAGTAGTAAATTGACTAGCGGGAGCTCCTACGAGCAGTACTTC. Translation gives CASSKLTSGSSYEQYF.

The chain is built from TRBV4-1 and TRBJ2-2; 8 nucleotides align to TRBD1. The CDR3 length is 17 residues. V was pared by 2 bases and J by 0 bases, with 5 bases of the junction left unmatched. In germline, CDR1 is MGHRA, CDR2 YSYEKL. The chain's CDR3 is CASSQRQGSTNTGELFF. The CDR3, as DNA: TGCGCCAGCAGCCAAAGACAGGGGAGCACGAACACCGGGGAGCTGTTTTTT.

DNA for the CDR3: TGCGCCAGCAGTGAGCCACCAGGGGGTGAAGCTTTCTTT. Protein: CASSEPPGGEAFF. The chain links TRBV10-2 to TRBJ1-1; 7 nucleotides line up with TRBD1. The V gene's germline CDR1 is WSHSY and CDR2 SAAADI. The CDR3 is 13 amino acids. The ends lost 2 bases at V and 7 bases at J; junction bases unmatched: 4.

This clone was observed once. This chain connects TRBV5-6 to TRBJ1-1; 7 nucleotides line up with TRBD1. The germline V gene has CDR1 SGHDT and CDR2 YYEEEE. V shed 3 bases and J 0 bases; nucleotides not matched to a gene: 17. The CDR3 loop spans 19 amino acids. In DNA form, the CDR3 reads TGTGCCAGCAGCTCGGCACGGGACAGAAGTATCATAATGAACACTGAAGCTTTCTTT. Amino acids: CASSSARDRSIIMNTEAFF.

The chain carries TRBV7-9 and TRBJ2-1; 8 bases are shared with TRBD1. This CDR3 region has 13 residues. The junction had 0 bases not matched to a gene; V was cut back by 1 base and J by 7 bases. Germline CDR1 and CDR2: SEHNR and FQNEAQ (reference sequence). CDR3 residues: CASSLDRGNEQFF. Written as DNA, the CDR3 is TGTGCCAGCAGCTTAGACAGGGGGAATGAGCAGTTCTTC. The variable domain in full, completed from reference TRBV7-9 and TRBJ2-1, reads DTGVSQNPRHKITKRGQNVTFRCDPISEHNRLYWYRQTLGQGPEFLTYFQNEAQLEKSRLLSDRFSAERPKGSFSTLEIQRTEQGDSAMYLCASSLDRGNEQFFGPGTRLTVL.

The V call is TRBV27, the J call TRBJ2-5; 9 nucleotides align to TRBD1. The J segment lost 6 bases and the V segment lost 5 bases, leaving 10 bases of the junction unmatched. The germline CDR1 and CDR2 sequences are MNHEY and SMNVEV (reference sequence). The CDR3 runs 15 residues. The CDR3 reads CASSPGTGREKTQYF. The CDR3 nucleotides are TGTGCCAGCAGTCCTGGGACAGGGAGAGAAAAGACCCAGTACTTC.

The CDR3 loop is CASILGGNSPLHF. Here the CDR3 DNA reads TGTGCCAGCATATTAGGGGGAAATTCACCCCTCCACTTT. This chain connects TRBV28 to TRBJ1-6; the D gene is possibly TRBD1 (6 bases). Germline V gives CDR1 MDHEN, CDR2 SYDVKM. Deletions cut 7 bases from V and 7 bases from J, with 11 bases between. This CDR3 is built from 13 residues. The variable domain in full, with the rest retrieved from reference TRBV28 and TRBJ1-6, is DVKVTQSSRYLVKRTGEKVFLECVQDMDHENMFWYRQDPGLGLRLIYFSYDVKMKEKGDIPEGYSVSREKKERFSLILESASTNQTSMYLCASILGGNSPLHFGNGTRLTVT.